This T cell receptor beta chain was documented in a study of brain T cells in children with intractable seizures. There are 18 residues in the CDR3. V lost 2 bases, J lost 2 bases, and 21 bases lay in between. The germline CDR1 and CDR2 sequences are LGHDT and YNNKEL (reference sequence). Repertoires were generated with immunoSEQ multiplex PCR, while TCRdb's copy carries only in-frame clones and drops some. The table lists 62,000 or so clones, about 96% of them singletons. The source material was peripheral blood, sampled at surgery. The rearrangement links TRBV3-1 (or the pseudogene TRBV3-2) to TRBJ2-5; the D call may be TRBD1 or TRBD2 (6 bases each). This sequence originates from a boy younger than two with focal cortical dysplasia and intractable seizures. CDR3 in amino acids: CASSQTIPGRGTQETQYF. CDR3 nucleotides: TGTGCCAGCAGCCAAACCATCCCGGGACGGGGGACACAAGAGACCCAGTACTTC.